This passage covers 5 T cell receptor beta chains from one sample sequenced in a study of OX40 agonist ivuxolimab in advanced cancers. Produced via immunoSEQ multiplex PCR; TCRdb's table is partial and in-frame only. The profile shows 65,000 to 80,000 clones, 84% of them singletons. This specimen consisted of CD4+ or CD8+ T cells sorted from blood, obtained in a trial of the OX40 agonist ivuxolimab. The receptors were gathered from an adult with an advanced solid tumor such as melanoma, head and neck, liver or kidney cancer.

The CDR3 here is CASSRDRDREKDTQYF. For the CDR3, the DNA is TGTGCCAGCAGCCGAGACCGGGACAGGGAAAAAGATACGCAGTATTTT. The V gene is TRBV7-9, the J gene TRBJ2-3; 9 bases fit TRBD1. The CDR3 covers 16 residues. Germline trimming cut 5 bases from V and 5 bases from J; bases unmatched to any gene: 11. The germline gives CDR1 SEHNR, CDR2 FQNEAQ (reference sequence).

V usage is TRBV27 and J usage is TRBJ1-2; D gene uncertain. The germline V gene encodes CDR1 MNHEY and CDR2 SMNVEV (reference sequence). Trimming cost V 8 bases and J 4 bases, with 14 bases left between them. This CDR3 is 13 amino acids long. The CDR3 nucleotides are TGTGCCAGCCTCCTGAAGCGCCTCTATGGCTACACCTTC. It encodes CASLLKRLYGYTF.

The chain combines TRBV29-1 with TRBJ2-1; the match to TRBD1 covers 8 bases. This CDR3 is built from 13 residues. Germline loops: CDR1 SQVTM, CDR2 ANQGSEA. Trimming at V came to 4 bases and at J to 2 bases, leaving 1 base not matched to a gene. The CDR3 loop reads CSVGQGTYNEQFF. DNA for the CDR3: TGCAGCGTTGGACAGGGGACCTACAATGAGCAGTTCTTC.

This sequence joins TRBV10-3 and TRBJ1-2, with a possible D match to TRBD1 (5 bases). The ends were cut back, 6 bases at V and 6 bases at J, with 14 bases in the middle. Germline lookup yields CDR1 ENHRY and CDR2 SYGVKD. CDR3 length: 13 amino acids. The CDR3 nucleotides are TGTGCCATCAGGGGGACGGAGAATAATGGCTACACCTTC. Its protein is CAIRGTENNGYTF.

V and J are TRBV19 and TRBJ2-1; maybe TRBD2 (5 bases). CDR1 and CDR2 from the germline V gene are LNHDA and SQIVND (reference sequence). V was pared by 1 base and J by 8 bases, with 9 bases between. The CDR3 is 13 amino acids. CDR3 loop: CASSIVARDEQFF. CDR3 coding DNA: TGTGCCAGTAGTATAGTCGCGCGGGATGAGCAGTTCTTC.